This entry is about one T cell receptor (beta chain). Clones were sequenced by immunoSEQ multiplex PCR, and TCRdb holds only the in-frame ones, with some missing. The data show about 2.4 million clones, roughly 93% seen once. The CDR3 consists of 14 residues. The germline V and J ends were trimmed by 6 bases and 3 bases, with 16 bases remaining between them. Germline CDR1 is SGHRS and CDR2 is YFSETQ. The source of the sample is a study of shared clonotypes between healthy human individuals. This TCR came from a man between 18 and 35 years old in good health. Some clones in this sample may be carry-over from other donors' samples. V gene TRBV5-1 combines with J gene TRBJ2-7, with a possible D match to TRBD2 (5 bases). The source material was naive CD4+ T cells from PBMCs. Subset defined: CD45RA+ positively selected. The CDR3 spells CASTPGGGDYEQYF. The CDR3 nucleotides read TGCGCCAGCACGCCCGGAGGCGGCGACTACGAGCAGTACTTC.